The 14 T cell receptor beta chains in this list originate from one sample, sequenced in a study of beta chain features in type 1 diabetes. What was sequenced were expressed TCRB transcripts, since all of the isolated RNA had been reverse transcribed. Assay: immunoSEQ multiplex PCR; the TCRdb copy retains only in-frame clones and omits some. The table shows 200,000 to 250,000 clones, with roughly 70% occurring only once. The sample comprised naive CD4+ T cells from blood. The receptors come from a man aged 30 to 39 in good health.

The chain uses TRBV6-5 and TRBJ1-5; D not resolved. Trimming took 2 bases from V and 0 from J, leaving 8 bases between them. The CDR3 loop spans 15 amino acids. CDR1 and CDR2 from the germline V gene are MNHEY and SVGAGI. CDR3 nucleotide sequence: TGTGCCAGCAGTTACGGGATGTCTAGCAATCAGCCCCAGCATTTT. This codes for CASSYGMSSNQPQHF.

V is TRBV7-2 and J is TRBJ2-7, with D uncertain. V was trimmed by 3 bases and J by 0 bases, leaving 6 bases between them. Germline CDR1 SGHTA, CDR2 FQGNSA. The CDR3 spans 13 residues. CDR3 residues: CASSFASSYEQYF. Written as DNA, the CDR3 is TGTGCCAGCAGCTTCGCGAGCTCCTACGAGCAGTACTTC.

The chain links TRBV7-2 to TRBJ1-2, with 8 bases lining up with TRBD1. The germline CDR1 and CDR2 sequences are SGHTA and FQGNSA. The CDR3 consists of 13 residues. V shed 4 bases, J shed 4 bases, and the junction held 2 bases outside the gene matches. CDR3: CASSSGQGYGYTF. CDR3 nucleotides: TGTGCCAGCAGCTCCGGACAGGGCTATGGCTACACCTTC.

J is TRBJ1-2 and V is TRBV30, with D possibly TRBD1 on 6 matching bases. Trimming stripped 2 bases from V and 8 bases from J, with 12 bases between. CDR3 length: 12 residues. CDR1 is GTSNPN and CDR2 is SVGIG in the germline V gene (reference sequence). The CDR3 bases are TGTGCCTGGAGTAACAGGGAGTTGGGCTACACCTTC. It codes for CAWSNRELGYTF.

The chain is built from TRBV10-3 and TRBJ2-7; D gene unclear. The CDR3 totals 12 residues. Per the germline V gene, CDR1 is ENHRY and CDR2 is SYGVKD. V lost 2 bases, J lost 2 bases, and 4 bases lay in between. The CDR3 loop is CAISEEAYEQYF. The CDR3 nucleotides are TGTGCCATCAGTGAGGAGGCCTACGAGCAGTACTTC.

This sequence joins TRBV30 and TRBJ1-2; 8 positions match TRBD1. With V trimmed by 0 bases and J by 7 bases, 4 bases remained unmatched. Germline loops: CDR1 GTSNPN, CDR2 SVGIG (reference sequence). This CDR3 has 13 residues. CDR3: CAWSVTGAIGYTF. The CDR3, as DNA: TGTGCCTGGAGTGTGACAGGGGCTATTGGCTACACCTTC.

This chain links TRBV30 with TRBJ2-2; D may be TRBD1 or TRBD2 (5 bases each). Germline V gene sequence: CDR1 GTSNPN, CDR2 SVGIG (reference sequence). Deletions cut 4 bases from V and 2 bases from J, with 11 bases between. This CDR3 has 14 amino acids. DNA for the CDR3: TGTGCCTGGACGGGACGCATAAACACCGGGGAGCTGTTTTTT. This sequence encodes CAWTGRINTGELFF.

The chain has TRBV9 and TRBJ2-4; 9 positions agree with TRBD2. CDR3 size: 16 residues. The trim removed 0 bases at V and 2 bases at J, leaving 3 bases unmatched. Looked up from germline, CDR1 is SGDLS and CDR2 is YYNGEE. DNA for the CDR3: TGTGCCAGCAGCGTAGGGACTAGCGACCCCAAAAACATTCAGTACTTC. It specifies CASSVGTSDPKNIQYF. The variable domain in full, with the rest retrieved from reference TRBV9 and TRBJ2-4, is DSGVTQTPKHLITATGQRVTLRCSPRSGDLSVYWYQQSLDQGLQFLIQYYNGEERAKGNILERFSAQQFPDLHSELNLSSLELGDSALYFCASSVGTSDPKNIQYFGAGTRLSVL.

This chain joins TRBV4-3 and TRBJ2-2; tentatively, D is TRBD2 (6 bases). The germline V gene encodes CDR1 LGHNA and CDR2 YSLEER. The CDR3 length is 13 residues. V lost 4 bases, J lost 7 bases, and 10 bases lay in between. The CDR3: CASSPGLFGELFF. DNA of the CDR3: TGCGCCAGCAGCCCTGGACTATTCGGGGAGCTGTTTTTT.

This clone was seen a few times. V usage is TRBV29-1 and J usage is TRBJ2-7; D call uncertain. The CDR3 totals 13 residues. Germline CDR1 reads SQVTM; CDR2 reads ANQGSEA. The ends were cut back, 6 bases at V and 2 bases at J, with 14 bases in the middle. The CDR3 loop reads CSVPRTGTYEQYF. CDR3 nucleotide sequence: TGCAGCGTGCCCAGGACGGGTACCTACGAGCAGTACTTC.

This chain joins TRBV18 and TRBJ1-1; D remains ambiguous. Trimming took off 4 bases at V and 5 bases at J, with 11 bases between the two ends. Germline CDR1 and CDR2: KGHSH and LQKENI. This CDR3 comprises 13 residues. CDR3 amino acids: CASSLSAETEAFF. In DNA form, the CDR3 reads TGTGCCAGCTCACTTTCTGCAGAGACTGAAGCTTTCTTT.

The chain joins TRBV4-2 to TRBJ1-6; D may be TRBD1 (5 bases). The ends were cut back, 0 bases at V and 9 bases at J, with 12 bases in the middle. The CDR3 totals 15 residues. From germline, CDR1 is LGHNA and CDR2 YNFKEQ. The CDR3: CASSQDRGAGSPLHF. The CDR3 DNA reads TGTGCCAGCAGCCAAGATCGAGGGGCCGGTTCACCCCTCCACTTT.

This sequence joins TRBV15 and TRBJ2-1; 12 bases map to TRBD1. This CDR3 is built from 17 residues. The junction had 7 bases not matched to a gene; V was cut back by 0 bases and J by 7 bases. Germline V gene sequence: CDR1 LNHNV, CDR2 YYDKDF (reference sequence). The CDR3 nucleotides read TGTGCCACCAGCAGAGACCCGGGACAGGGGGCTTGGAATGAGCAGTTCTTC. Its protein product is CATSRDPGQGAWNEQFF.

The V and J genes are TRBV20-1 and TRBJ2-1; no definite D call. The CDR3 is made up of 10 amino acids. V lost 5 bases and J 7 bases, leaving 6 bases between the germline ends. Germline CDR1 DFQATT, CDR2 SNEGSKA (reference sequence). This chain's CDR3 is CSAGSNEQFF. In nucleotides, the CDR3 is TGCAGTGCTGGCAGTAATGAGCAGTTCTTC.